Listed below are T cell receptor beta chains from one sample, sequenced in a study of cytomegalovirus exposure and HLA in healthy donors. Some clones are missing from TCRdb's copy, which holds only in-frame ones; the method was immunoSEQ multiplex PCR. The sample lists roughly 82,000 clones, around 70% occurring once. The material sequenced was PBMCs. These receptors all stem from a woman aged 40 to 50 in good health and CMV-seropositive. Each CDR3 is given with its conserved first and last residue. The D gene is left open where the match is weak. Clone size is stated in some rows and not others, as once, few, many or a class when expanded.

length: 15; V: TRBV18; D: TRBD1; size: .; J: TRBJ1-5; CDR3: CASSPSGRGNQPQHF; DNA: TGTGCCAGCTCCCCCAGTGGCAGGGGGAATCAGCCCCAGCATTTT
length: 15; V: TRBV6-5; D: .; size: .; J: TRBJ2-3; CDR3: CASSLRGFATDTQYF; DNA: TGTGCCAGCAGTTTACGAGGTTTTGCCACAGATACGCAGTATTTT
length: 15; V: TRBV2; D: .; size: few; J: TRBJ2-3; CDR3: CASRWIEGGPDTQYF; DNA: TGTGCCAGCAGATGGATCGAGGGCGGACCAGATACGCAGTATTTT
length: 14; V: TRBV11-2; D: TRBD1; size: .; J: TRBJ1-4; CDR3: CASSIDRGSEKLFF; DNA: TGTGCCAGCAGCATCGACAGGGGAAGTGAAAAACTGTTTTTT
length: 15; V: TRBV4-1; D: .; size: .; J: TRBJ1-4; CDR3: CASSQGTAYNEKLFF; DNA: TGCGCCAGCAGCCAAGGGACAGCATATAATGAAAAACTGTTTTTT
length: 13; V: TRBV5-4; D: TRBD2; size: .; J: TRBJ2-7; CDR3: CASSPREVGEQYF; DNA: TGTGCCAGCAGCCCACGGGAGGTCGGCGAGCAGTACTTC
length: 14; V: TRBV30; D: TRBD1; size: .; J: TRBJ1-2; CDR3: CAWRARQGNYGYTF; DNA: TGTGCCTGGAGAGCTAGACAGGGAAACTATGGCTACACCTTC
length: 15; V: TRBV6-5; D: .; size: .; J: TRBJ1-4; CDR3: CASSYSGWGREKLFF; DNA: TGTGCCAGCAGTTACTCTGGGTGGGGGCGTGAAAAACTGTTTTTT
length: 14; V: TRBV2; D: .; size: .; J: TRBJ1-6; CDR3: CASRVRGELSPLHF; DNA: TGTGCCAGCAGAGTCAGGGGAGAACTTTCACCCCTCCACTTT
length: 11; V: TRBV29-1; D: .; size: .; J: TRBJ1-3; CDR3: CSVSPGNTIYF; DNA: TGCAGCGTCTCCCCTGGAAACACCATATATTTT
length: 15; V: TRBV6-1; D: TRBD2; size: .; J: TRBJ2-1; CDR3: CASSEAPGLAGEQFF; DNA: TGTGCCAGCAGTGAAGCGCCCGGACTAGCCGGTGAGCAGTTCTTC
length: 11; V: TRBV5-1; D: .; size: .; J: TRBJ2-1; CDR3: CASSASNEQFF; DNA: TGCGCCAGCAGCGCGTCGAATGAGCAGTTCTTC
length: 16; V: TRBV9; D: .; size: .; J: TRBJ2-4; CDR3: CASSVGADRAKNIQYF; DNA: TGTGCCAGCAGCGTAGGAGCTGATCGAGCCAAAAACATTCAGTACTTC
length: 14; V: TRBV18; D: .; size: .; J: TRBJ1-2; CDR3: CASSPGSFRGDHTF; DNA: TGTGCCAGCTCACCAGGTAGCTTTCGGGGGGATCACACCTTC
length: 12; V: TRBV5-1; D: .; size: once; J: TRBJ2-5; CDR3: CASSQSEGTQYF; DNA: TGCGCCAGCAGCCAATCAGAGGGGACCCAGTACTTC
length: 14; V: TRBV27; D: .; size: .; J: TRBJ1-1; CDR3: CASSTRQENTEAFF; DNA: TGTGCCAGCAGTACCCGACAGGAGAACACTGAAGCTTTCTTT
length: 16; V: TRBV7-9; D: .; size: .; J: TRBJ2-5; CDR3: CASSFSRGLLKETQYF; DNA: TGTGCCAGCAGCTTCTCGCGGGGGCTTTTGAAAGAGACCCAGTACTTC
length: 13; V: TRBV2; D: TRBD1; size: few; J: TRBJ1-2; CDR3: CASKGTASYGYTF; DNA: TGTGCCAGCAAAGGGACAGCCTCTTACGGCTACACCTTC
length: 15; V: TRBV27; D: .; size: few; J: TRBJ2-2; CDR3: CASSLLPLNTGELFF; DNA: TGTGCCAGCAGTTTACTCCCCTTGAACACCGGGGAGCTGTTTTTT
length: 14; V: TRBV10-3; D: .; size: .; J: TRBJ1-1; CDR3: CAINDDRMNTEAFF; DNA: TGTGCCATCAACGATGACAGGATGAACACTGAAGCTTTCTTT
length: 13; V: TRBV30; D: TRBD1; size: once; J: TRBJ1-2; CDR3: CTWSLGTGNGYTF; DNA: TGTACCTGGAGTTTAGGGACAGGGAATGGCTACACCTTC
length: 14; V: TRBV5-1; D: .; size: .; J: TRBJ2-7; CDR3: CASSLAGTTYEQYF; DNA: TGCGCCAGCAGCTTGGCAGGGACAACCTACGAGCAGTACTTC
length: 14; V: TRBV19; D: TRBD1; size: once; J: TRBJ2-7; CDR3: CASRSRDSRDEQYF; DNA: TGTGCCAGTAGGTCCCGGGACAGTCGGGACGAGCAGTACTTC
length: 13; V: TRBV6-1; D: .; size: few; J: TRBJ1-2; CDR3: CASSEEAATLRTF; DNA: TGTGCCAGCAGTGAAGAGGCAGCCACCTTGAGGACCTTC
length: 16; V: TRBV5-1; D: TRBD1; size: .; J: TRBJ1-4; CDR3: CASSLIPGQGHGKLFF; DNA: TGCGCCAGCAGCTTGATCCCCGGACAGGGTCACGGAAAACTGTTTTTT
length: 13; V: TRBV5-4; D: .; size: medium-sized; J: TRBJ2-7; CDR3: CASSLAGSYEQYF; DNA: TGTGCCAGCAGCTTGGCCGGCTCCTACGAGCAGTACTTC
length: 15; V: TRBV7-2; D: .; size: .; J: TRBJ2-1; CDR3: CASSPVRGTGNEQFF; DNA: TGTGCCAGCAGCCCGGTTCGTGGGACTGGCAATGAGCAGTTCTTC
length: 13; V: TRBV6-5; D: .; size: .; J: TRBJ2-6; CDR3: CASSTVSADVLTF; DNA: TGTGCCAGCAGTACCGTCAGTGCCGACGTCCTGACTTTC
length: 14; V: TRBV6-5; D: TRBD1; size: .; J: TRBJ2-7; CDR3: CASSRSQGAYEQYF; DNA: TGTGCCAGCAGTAGATCACAGGGGGCGTACGAGCAGTACTTC